This T cell receptor (beta chain) originates from a study of T cell changes during pregnancy in multiple sclerosis (dated by TCRdb to the late 2010s). Context from the whole study: Changes in the T cell repertoire over the course of pregnancy were examined in this study in women with multiple sclerosis.

On this clone: There is no known antigen for this receptor. There are no base qualities to consult, and no much larger clone falls within one base.

The library came from the immunoSEQ multiplex PCR assay. This immuneACCESS table, as held by TCRdb, lists in-frame sequences with V and J called but not all clones. Of the missing ones, under half trace to an unresolved V gene in checked studies; the others have no known cause. The sample table records more than 25,000 clones; roughly 86% of these occur just once. The ten largest clones capture roughly 10% of the sample. The CDR3 holds 15 amino acids from the cysteine to the phenylalanine. The only DNA kept is the CDR3, 45 bases in frame from the first base. V lost 2 bases and J lost 4 bases, and the count of bases not matched to a germline gene is 1. The germline V gene encodes CDR1 MDHEN and CDR2 SYDVKM.

Recombination connected TRBV28 to TRBJ2-1; the junction holds 11 bases that match TRBD2. This TCR came from a female donor with multiple sclerosis, enrolled in a pregnancy study. The specimen was CD8+ T cells from peripheral blood mononuclear cells, collected in the first trimester of pregnancy. The sequenced DNA is TGTGCCAGCAGTTTACTAGCGGGAGGATACAATGAGCAGTTCTTC. Its coded protein is CASSLLAGGYNEQFF.